The next 12 T cell receptor beta chains were all read from a single sample in a study of vaccination effects on CD4 cells after COVID-19 (dated by TCRdb to the early 2020s). After less than 13 days of culture, CD4+ T cells were isolated with the EasySep CD4+ T cell isolation kit. Participants received two doses of either the BNT162b2 or the mRNA-1273 mRNA SARS-CoV-2 vaccine. Library construction relied on the immunoSEQ multiplex PCR assay. TCRdb limited this immuneACCESS table to in-frame rearrangements with V and J called. A share of clones is missing; checked studies link under half to unresolved V genes, and the rest is unexplained. In this sample the table shows about 47,000 clones, about 70% of which occur a single time. The ten largest clones take up around 7% of the sample. These receptors have no known antigen. The sequenced sample was CD4+ T cells from PBMCs cultured without peptide, obtained after COVID-19 vaccination. The receptors derive from a human donor who received a COVID-19 vaccine.

This chain joins TRBV5-1 and TRBJ1-2, with a possible D match to TRBD1 (5 bases). Trimming pared 0 bases from V and 4 bases from J, leaving 10 bases between. CDR1 is SGHRS and CDR2 is YFSETQ in the germline V gene. The CDR3 contains 14 residues. The CDR3 DNA is TGCGCCAGCAGCTTGGAAGGGGCCCTCTATGGCTACACCTTC. This gives the protein CASSLEGALYGYTF. The full variable domain, completed using reference TRBV5-1 and TRBJ1-2, is KAGVTQTPRYLIKTRGQQVTLSCSPISGHRSVSWYQQTPGQGLQFLFEYFSETQRNKGNFPGRFSGRQFSNSRSEMNVSTLELGDSALYLCASSLEGALYGYTFGSGTRLTVV.

The chain uses TRBV7-8 and TRBJ2-5, with TRBD2 matching 11 bases. Germline-derived CDR1 and CDR2 are SGHVS and FQNEAQ. The CDR3 spans 16 residues. V gave up 1 base and J gave up 5 bases; unmatched junction bases: 6. This CDR3 reads CASSLVILAGGETQYF. The CDR3 bases are TGTGCCAGCAGCTTAGTGATTCTAGCGGGAGGTGAGACCCAGTACTTC.

The chain recombines TRBV12-3 or TRBV12-4 with TRBJ1-2, with D tentatively TRBD1 (5 bases). This CDR3 contains 13 residues. Trimming pared 4 bases from V and 5 bases from J, leaving 11 bases between. The CDR3 DNA reads as TGTGCCAGCAGTTCCGGGACTGATTATGGCTACACCTTC. This codes for CASSSGTDYGYTF.

This clone was seen just once. The rearrangement uses TRBV3-1 (or the pseudogene TRBV3-2) and TRBJ2-5, with 8 bases matching TRBD2. V was pared by 7 bases and J by 7 bases, with 11 bases of the junction left unmatched. This CDR3 contains 14 residues. Germline values: CDR1 LGHDT, CDR2 YNNKEL (reference sequence). Here the CDR3 DNA reads TGTGCCAGCACCGACACTAGCGGCACGGGGACCCAGTACTTC. It specifies CASTDTSGTGTQYF.

The CDR3 loop is CASSQEAQADTQYF. In DNA form, the CDR3 reads TGTGCCAGCAGCCAAGAGGCCCAGGCAGATACGCAGTATTTT. The chain combines TRBV4-2 with TRBJ2-3; D gene ambiguous. V was shortened by 0 bases and J by 4 bases, with 8 bases between the two germline ends. CDR3 length: 14 amino acids. Per the germline V gene, CDR1 is LGHNA and CDR2 is YNFKEQ.

The chain joins TRBV6-5 to TRBJ1-2; 7 bases are shared with TRBD1. The J segment lost 8 bases and the V segment lost 2 bases, leaving 5 bases of the junction unmatched. CDR3 length: 13 amino acids. CDR1 is MNHEY, CDR2 SVGAGI, per germline. This CDR3 reads CASSYEGARGYTF. As DNA, the CDR3 is TGTGCCAGCAGTTACGAGGGGGCGCGGGGCTACACCTTC.

This chain joins TRBV9 and TRBJ1-2; 7 bases agree with TRBD1. With V trimmed by 4 bases and J by 6 bases, 18 bases remained unmatched. Germline V gives CDR1 SGDLS, CDR2 YYNGEE. This CDR3 region has 17 residues. The CDR3 here is CASSPAIRTGSYDGYTF. Written as DNA, the CDR3 is TGTGCCAGCAGCCCGGCGATCCGGACAGGTTCTTACGATGGCTACACCTTC. Full variable domain (outside the CDR3, taken from reference TRBV9 and TRBJ1-2): DSGVTQTPKHLITATGQRVTLRCSPRSGDLSVYWYQQSLDQGLQFLIQYYNGEERAKGNILERFSAQQFPDLHSELNLSSLELGDSALYFCASSPAIRTGSYDGYTFGSGTRLTVV.

The rearrangement uses TRBV5-1 and TRBJ2-7, with D possibly matching TRBD2 (5 bases). The CDR3 sequence is 12 residues long. Trimming cost V 1 base and J 5 bases, with 7 bases left between them. Germline CDR1 SGHRS, CDR2 YFSETQ. The CDR3 protein is CASSLSTNEQYF. CDR3 in DNA: TGCGCCAGCAGCTTGTCGACTAACGAGCAGTACTTC.

CDR3 DNA: TGCGCCAGCAGCGTTACCGGGGACTCTGGAAACACCATATATTTT. It yields the protein CASSVTGDSGNTIYF. The chain has TRBV5-1 and TRBJ1-3, with D uncertain. Germline CDR1 SGHRS, CDR2 YFSETQ. This CDR3 contains 15 residues. The V gene lost 4 bases and the J gene lost 0 bases, with 11 bases spanning the gap.

The chain employs TRBV6-4 and TRBJ2-1, with 13 nucleotides matching TRBD2. Germline CDR1 reads MRHNA; CDR2 reads SNTAGT. This CDR3 is built from 15 residues. With V trimmed by 3 bases and J by 4 bases, 0 bases remained unmatched. For the CDR3, the DNA is TGTGCCAGCAGTGAGGGACTAGCGGGGTACAATGAGCAGTTCTTC. Protein sequence: CASSEGLAGYNEQFF.

V usage is TRBV5-4 and J usage is TRBJ1-1; D is ambiguous. The germline V and J ends were trimmed by 2 bases and 1 base, with 9 bases remaining between them. The CDR3 length is 14 residues. Germline CDR1 SGHNT, CDR2 YYREEE (reference sequence). The CDR3 region is CASSFGQANTEAFF. The CDR3 DNA reads TGTGCCAGCAGCTTTGGGCAGGCGAACACTGAAGCTTTCTTT.

The chain combines TRBV4-2 with TRBJ1-2; D is perhaps TRBD1 (6 bases). Germline lookup yields CDR1 LGHNA and CDR2 YNFKEQ. The CDR3 has 16 residues. V lost 0 bases and J lost 3, with 14 bases in between. The chain's CDR3 is CASSQEAGTSYYGYTF. The CDR3 DNA is TGTGCCAGCAGCCAAGAAGCCGGGACAAGCTACTATGGCTACACCTTC.